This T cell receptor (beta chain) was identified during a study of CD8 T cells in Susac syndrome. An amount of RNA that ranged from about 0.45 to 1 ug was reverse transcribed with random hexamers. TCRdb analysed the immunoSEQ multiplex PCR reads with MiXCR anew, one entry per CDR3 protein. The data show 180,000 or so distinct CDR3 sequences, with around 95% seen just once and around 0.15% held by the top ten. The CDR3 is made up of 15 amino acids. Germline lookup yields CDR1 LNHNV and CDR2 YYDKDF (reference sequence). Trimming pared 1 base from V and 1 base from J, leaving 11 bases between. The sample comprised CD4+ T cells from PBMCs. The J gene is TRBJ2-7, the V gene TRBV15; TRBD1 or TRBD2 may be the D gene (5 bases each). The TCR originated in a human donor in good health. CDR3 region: CATSRAPGASYEQYF. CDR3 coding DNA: TGTGCCACCAGCAGAGCTCCCGGGGCATCCTACGAGCAGTACTTC.